This T cell receptor (beta chain) was recorded in a study of early T cells in non-severe SARS-CoV-2 infection. Study as a whole: Sequencing targeted bulk RNA from unsorted whole blood, leaving chains unpaired.

CDR1 is SEHNR, CDR2 FQNEAQ, per germline (reference sequence). Trimming cost V 2 bases and J 6 bases, with 10 bases left between them. This CDR3 contains 14 residues. Study-level findings and limits: VDJdb-based annotation leaned toward anti-spike CD8 responses and missed private and CD4 specificities.

This clonotype was observed a handful of times. The antigen is unknown. Researchers attached unique molecular identifiers to individual cDNA molecules. MiXCR, applied by TCRdb to the 5' RACE reads, yields one record per CDR3 protein. The profile shows approximately 73,000 distinct CDR3 sequences, 11% of them singletons. V usage is TRBV7-9 and J usage is TRBJ2-2; D not certain. The sequence was obtained from an adult who was a healthcare worker with PCR-confirmed SARS-CoV-2 infection or an uninfected control (not recorded which). Sequencing was done on a sample of whole blood. CDR3 loop: CASSLLVDAGELFF. Here the CDR3 DNA reads TGTGCCAGCAGCTTATTAGTCGATGCCGGGGAGCTGTTTTTT.